These 16 T cell receptor beta chains share one sample of origin, sequenced in a study of T cells expressing NK-cell markers. TCRdb reanalyzed the 5' RACE reads, giving one entry per CDR3 protein sequence and no DNA. The repertoire table contains approximately 550,000 distinct CDR3 sequences. The specimen sequenced was blood T cells: a sorted CD56 or NKG2C T cell subset, CD4+ or CD8+ T cells, or bulk PBMC T cells (not recorded which). These receptors all stem from a man in his late teens or twenties in good health.

The chain is built from TRBV5-5 and TRBJ1-5; there is no DNA to check the TCRdb D call of TRBD1. Germline V gene data show CDR1 as SGHKS and CDR2 as YYEKEE (reference sequence). The CDR3 covers 15 residues. CDR3 in amino acids: CASSLSGTRGLPQHF.

V gene TRBV24-1 combines with J gene TRBJ2-1. The germline V gene has CDR1 KGHDR and CDR2 SFDVKD. This CDR3 spans 13 amino acids. The CDR3 loop is CATSDSDLNEQFF.

The chain is built from TRBV20-1 and TRBJ2-1; TCRdb selects TRBD2, and the lack of DNA leaves this call unchecked. CDR3 length: 15 residues. Germline-derived CDR1 and CDR2 are DFQATT and SNEGSKA (reference sequence). The CDR3 is CSARDMAALGNEQFF.

The genes are TRBV4-3 and TRBJ1-2; TCRdb's D call of TRBD1 is untestable without DNA. Looked up from germline, CDR1 is LGHNA and CDR2 is YSLEER. The CDR3 runs to 14 residues. CDR3 amino acids: CASSQESGLYGYTF.

This chain connects TRBV5-1 to TRBJ2-1; TCRdb's assignment of TRBD2 cannot be checked, as there is no DNA. Looked up from germline, CDR1 is SGHRS and CDR2 is YFSETQ. The CDR3 runs to 15 residues. The CDR3 loop reads CASSLGQDLYNEQFF.

The chain uses TRBV10-3 and TRBJ2-7; TCRdb's D call of TRBD2 is untestable without DNA. Germline assignment: CDR1 ENHRY and CDR2 SYGVKD. CDR3 size: 14 residues. CDR3 sequence: CAISAGLAVYEQYF.

The V and J genes are TRBV6-2 or TRBV6-3 and TRBJ1-2; TCRdb calls TRBD1, which cannot be checked without DNA. Germline V CDR1 and CDR2: MNHEY, SVGEGT. This CDR3 is built from 13 residues. This CDR3 reads CASSYMGGYGYTF.

The chain joins TRBV12-3 or TRBV12-4 to TRBJ2-1; TCRdb calls TRBD1, which cannot be checked without DNA. This CDR3 is 15 amino acids long. CDR3 sequence: CASSRDRVVNNEQFF.

The chain is built from TRBV12-3 or TRBV12-4 and TRBJ2-1; TCRdb designates TRBD1, a call that cannot be tested without DNA. CDR3 length: 15 residues. CDR3 sequence reads: CASRRDRGEYNEQFF.

The genes are TRBV29-1 and TRBJ2-4. The CDR3 contains 11 residues. Per germline, CDR1 SQVTM and CDR2 ANQGSEA. This CDR3 is CSVEGLNIQYF.

This rearrangement joins TRBV6-1 to TRBJ2-1. This CDR3 is 15 amino acids long. Germline CDR1 is MNHNS and CDR2 is SASEGT. The CDR3 here is CASRKRASSYNEQFF.

The chain carries TRBV4-2 and TRBJ1-1; TCRdb picks TRBD1, but there is no DNA to check that call. CDR3 length: 14 residues. Germline V lookup: CDR1 LGHNA, CDR2 YNFKEQ. CDR3 protein: CASSQGGVNTEAFF.

This CDR3 reads CASSLPGPGNYGYTF. This sequence joins TRBV11-2 and TRBJ1-2. The CDR3 is 15 amino acids. Germline-derived CDR1 and CDR2 are SGHAT and FQNNGV. The full variable domain, completed using reference TRBV11-2 and TRBJ1-2, is EAGVAQSPRYKIIEKRQSVAFWCNPISGHATLYWYQQILGQGPKLLIQFQNNGVVDDSQLPKDRFSAERLKGVDSTLKIQPAKLEDSAVYLCASSLPGPGNYGYTFGSGTRLTVV.

The chain carries TRBV5-1 and TRBJ2-1; the TCRdb call, TRBD2, lacks DNA for checking. The CDR3 has 16 amino acids. Germline values: CDR1 SGHRS, CDR2 YFSETQ. CDR3 amino acids: CASRGPGTSGFNEQFF.

V gene TRBV29-1 combines with J gene TRBJ1-1. Per the germline V gene, CDR1 is SQVTM and CDR2 is ANQGSEA. The length of the CDR3 is 11 residues. The CDR3 spells CSVEKQAGAFF.

The chain joins TRBV2 to TRBJ2-1. This CDR3 has 15 residues. In germline, CDR1 is SNHLY, CDR2 FYNNEI. The CDR3 is CASSEGRSLYNEQFF.